Listed below are T cell receptor beta chains from one sample, sequenced in a study of T cells in Graves' hyperthyroidism and ophthalmopathy. Via MiXCR, TCRdb re-called the multiplex PCR reads, giving one row per CDR3 protein. The profile shows hundreds of thousands of distinct CDR3 sequences, approximately 18% of them singletons. The source material was blood. The receptor set was obtained from a woman in her forties or fifties with Graves' hyperthyroidism that later progressed to Graves' ophthalmopathy. The CDR3 runs from the conserved cysteine through the conserved F or W. Each record gives: V gene, D gene, J gene, CDR3 protein. A D gene is named only where the DNA matches it firmly.

v_call: TRBV4-1; d_call: TRBD1; j_call: TRBJ1-5; cdr3_aa: CASSQNRDRLWPQHF
v_call: TRBV6-1; d_call: -; j_call: TRBJ2-2; cdr3_aa: CASSEDREFTNTGELFF
v_call: TRBV20-1; d_call: TRBD2; j_call: TRBJ2-3; cdr3_aa: CSARSGGSTDTQYF
v_call: TRBV5-1; d_call: TRBD2; j_call: TRBJ2-2; cdr3_aa: CASSLRSSGANTGELFF
v_call: TRBV7-2; d_call: -; j_call: TRBJ2-6; cdr3_aa: CASSLAVVSVSGANVLTF
v_call: TRBV6-1; d_call: TRBD2; j_call: TRBJ2-1; cdr3_aa: CASRLLAGGGSTYNEQFF
v_call: TRBV4-2; d_call: TRBD1; j_call: TRBJ2-7; cdr3_aa: CASSQDPRQGMIYEQYF
v_call: TRBV18; d_call: -; j_call: TRBJ1-2; cdr3_aa: CASSPTGTYGYTF
v_call: TRBV6-5; d_call: -; j_call: TRBJ2-2; cdr3_aa: CASSYMGEELFF
v_call: TRBV2; d_call: TRBD1; j_call: TRBJ1-1; cdr3_aa: CASRQTGIRLGNTEAFF
v_call: TRBV12-3/TRBV12-4; d_call: -; j_call: TRBJ1-1; cdr3_aa: CASSLVRDTEAFF
v_call: TRBV2; d_call: -; j_call: TRBJ1-2; cdr3_aa: CASSEALYLSGYTF
v_call: TRBV10-2; d_call: -; j_call: TRBJ1-6; cdr3_aa: CASSENEGSPLHF
v_call: TRBV4-1; d_call: TRBD1; j_call: TRBJ2-1; cdr3_aa: CASSQEGQAFYNEQFF
v_call: TRBV7-2; d_call: TRBD1; j_call: TRBJ2-3; cdr3_aa: CASSLGTVSTDTQYF
v_call: TRBV7-8; d_call: -; j_call: TRBJ2-3; cdr3_aa: CASTTAVGFTDTQYF
v_call: TRBV7-2; d_call: TRBD1; j_call: TRBJ1-2; cdr3_aa: CASSPPWDRVFYGYTF
v_call: TRBV6-2/TRBV6-3; d_call: -; j_call: TRBJ2-3; cdr3_aa: CASSYKIGGTQYF
v_call: TRBV11-3; d_call: -; j_call: TRBJ1-5; cdr3_aa: CASSLAGGTQPQHF
v_call: TRBV29-1; d_call: TRBD2; j_call: TRBJ2-1; cdr3_aa: CSVLLAGEIYNEQFF
v_call: TRBV28; d_call: TRBD1; j_call: TRBJ2-1; cdr3_aa: CASRYRDRGNEQFF
v_call: TRBV7-3; d_call: TRBD2; j_call: TRBJ2-4; cdr3_aa: CASSPRGLAGGGIQYF